This TCR beta chain stems from a study of cytomegalovirus exposure and HLA in healthy donors (dated by TCRdb to about 2017). Regarding the research as a whole: An earlier analysis of roughly 610 of the donors reported under 300 Gb of sequence data and 95 million to 130 million unique TCR beta sequences obtained from around 180 million T cells. An early release covering around 630 HLA-typed donors comprised 300 to 350 gigabases of sequencing data and approximately 80 million unique TCR sequences. Of the 300 to 500 genotyped donors, roughly 80% were placed in the genetic ancestry cluster associated with self-reported Caucasian donors. The study was designed to test whether signatures of past pathogen exposure could be identified by cataloging public T cell receptors. The study used immunosequencing to profile the T cell repertoires of 666 subjects and linked those repertoires to cytomegalovirus serostatus. A separate validation cohort of some 130 different subjects was used in addition to the approximately 700-subject first cohort. The study combined high-throughput TCR immunosequencing, statistical association of individual TCRs with disease status, and machine learning to predict cytomegalovirus infection status. In a later analysis, previously published TCR beta repertoires from 670 or so donors were re-analyzed and high-resolution HLA genotyping was added so that TCR occurrence patterns could be studied. Rather than using new phenotypic data, the later analysis identified candidate immune exposures from TCR beta sequences and from how often those sequences occurred across donors. An earlier analysis of approximately 630 of the donors applied high-throughput TCR beta sequencing to assess whether each TCR beta V gene segment acted as functional or pseudogenic. Donor age, sex, ethnicity and CMV serostatus were compiled alongside the repertoire data. In a later genetic analysis, genome-wide SNP genotypes for about three fifths of the 666 donors were used, and that subset was treated as a discovery cohort. Every repertoire in the discovery cohort had been generated on one and the same sequencing platform. HLA typing included class I and class II loci at four-digit resolution. Typing coverage varied by locus: about 620-630 donors for A, B, C, DRB1 and DQB1; more than 500 for DQA1; nearly 610 for DPA1; fewer than 480 for DPB1. Several DR-DQ haplotypes were handled as single units for association and clustering because linkage in the cohort was strong. Among around 400 genotyped donors of the cohort, an average of approximately 240,000 unique TCR beta nucleotide sequences was sequenced per donor, of which roughly 17% were non-productive. General findings and caveats noted by the study authors: CMV serostatus was the only immune exposure information available for the cohort. In a later analysis, TCR association rates were found to vary across HLA loci, with the most associated TCRs seen for DRB1 alleles and the fewest for HLA-C alleles. Seventeen rarely observed V segments, including chromosome 9 orphons, were excluded from the earlier analysis of several hundred of the donors because counts were too low. Several of the top co-occurrence clusters appeared to be linked to parvovirus B19, influenza, CMV and Epstein-Barr virus, according to a later analysis. It was suggested by the authors that the approach could potentially be generalized to other disease states and immunological phenotypes. Compared with the 666-donor mean, donors in an Asian-associated ancestry cluster had fewer N-insertions in productive TCRs, according to a later genetic analysis. In vitro tests confirmed that a few of the cytomegalovirus-associated TCR beta chains recognize cytomegalovirus antigens. Assigning TCR associations to individual alleles was difficult when HLA alleles, especially DR and DQ, strongly co-occurred. The cohort was sequenced for TCR beta chains only, and without alpha or paired-chain data the features that could be detected were limited. An earlier analysis of 587 of the donors showed that most TCR beta V segments appeared in productive rearrangements either about 87% or about 30% of the time, which broadly matched IMGT annotations. In a later analysis, 16,951 TCR beta sequences were associated with specific HLA alleles at a false discovery rate of 0.05. In a later analysis, most CMV-associated TCR beta chains were found to appear HLA-restricted, with HLA associations seemingly driven largely by CMV exposure. Across donors, most TCR sequences were observed very rarely, whereas some public TCRs were present in many individuals. Presence/absence analyses assumed roughly uniform sequencing depth across donors, an assumption that may not hold. V-gene and J-gene trimming of TCR beta chains was associated with a missense DCLRE1C variant in a later genetic analysis, and the association was replicated in an independent cohort. A total of 150 to 200 TCR beta chains were listed by the study as associated with cytomegalovirus. A later analysis found that HLA-associated TCR beta chains were more clonally expanded and had lower generation probabilities than equally common non-associated chains. Cytomegalovirus status was reported to be diagnosed by the classifier with high specificity and sensitivity in both the original and validation cohorts. A further reported finding was that TCR beta sequences accurately predicted the HLA-A and HLA-B alleles for most subjects in the first cohort. HLA typing was unavailable for some donors at each locus, so association tests used only the typed subset. Some IMGT-functional V segments, including TRBV6-2 and TRBV6-3, could not be distinguished by the 87-base-pair reads and were therefore excluded. A group of highly shared sequence variants was considered likely to be a technical artifact of the sequencing pipeline. Linkage disequilibrium might explain the correlated functional status among segregating V segments, but an unknown experimental factor could not be excluded.

The cohort comprised 550 to 700 healthy bone marrow donors. All cohort members were sampled while nominally healthy, although unrecorded immune exposures were likely present. The donor was CMV seronegative and was included in the group of a few hundred seronegative cohort members. A peripheral blood sample was provided by each donor, and peripheral blood mononuclear cells were used for TCR beta sequencing. Genomic DNA extraction from the blood cell samples was performed with the Qiagen DNeasy Blood Extraction Kit. A note on this clone: The target of this receptor is not known. Base qualities are not recorded, but no much larger clone differs from it by a single base.

For this chain, trimming is 5 bases at the V end and 6 bases at the J end, and the number of junction bases without a gene match is 10. The cysteine opens and the phenylalanine closes a CDR3 of 16 amino acids. Only CDR3 DNA remains: 48 bases, in frame from the first base. CDR1 and CDR2, looked up from the germline V gene (reference sequence), are LNHDA and SQIVND. Library prep was done by the immunoSEQ multiplex PCR assay. A mixture of 60 forward primers for TCR Vbeta segments and 13 reverse primers for TCR Jbeta segments was used in the multiplex PCR. Amplification of the CDR3 region of rearranged TCR beta genes was performed with a multiplex PCR assay on genomic DNA. On the Illumina HiSeq System, the amplified TCR beta libraries were sequenced as 87-base-pair reads. On the authors' methods: Across the 670 or so repertoires, a later analysis counted 80 million or so unique TCR beta chains, roughly 11 million of which were shared by at least two donors. A nearest-neighbor algorithm error-corrected the raw reads and collapsed the reads into unique sequences, merging closely related sequences to remove PCR and sequencing errors. V, D and J gene segments were assigned by aligning CDR3 sequences to IMGT reference sequences. For a sequence to be retained, at least a six-nucleotide match to both a V gene segment and a J gene segment was required. Rearrangements were called productive when the CDR3 lacked stop codons and stayed in frame with V and J; all others were non-productive. Following IMGT convention, CDR3 was defined as the stretch from the second conserved V-encoded cysteine to the conserved J-encoded phenylalanine. The earlier analysis of some 580 of the donors excluded any sequence lacking an unambiguous match to a single V gene segment. An earlier analysis of fewer than 650 of the donors classified V segments as functional when productive rearrangements were above 56.7% and as segregating when the standard deviation between donors was above 5%. A statistical classification framework was built for diagnosing cytomegalovirus status from the catalog of TCR beta chain sequences. V and J gene assignment, in a later analysis, came from comparing TCR nucleotide sequences with IMGT/GENE-DB human TR gene sequences. In a later analysis, CDR3 sequences and most-parsimonious VDJ recombination scenarios were assigned using the TCRdist pipeline. In a later analysis, each TCR beta chain was defined by its CDR3 amino acid sequence together with its V-gene family, and reads lacking a unique V-gene family were excluded. To address suspected cross-contamination and a sequencing artifact, a later analysis removed under 600 highly shared, low-generation-probability nucleotide sequences. A later analysis calculated a clonal expansion index for each public chain from normalized within-repertoire ranks of inferred template counts. In a later analysis, generation probabilities were computed using a VDJ recombination model fitted to out-of-frame rearrangements, and the results were checked against IGoR. Hypergeometric tests were used in a later analysis to score TCR-TCR, TCR-HLA and TCR-CMV co-occurrence, with a repertoire-size bias correction applied to the TCR pairs. To estimate false discovery rates, a later analysis permuted the HLA or CMV assignments 20 times. In a later analysis, co-occurring TCRs were grouped using DBSCAN, and TCRdist sequence similarity was added for clustering within HLA-allele-positive subsets. Co-occurrence clustering excluded repertoires with fewer than 30,000 or more than 120,000 public chains, plus five with anomalous nucleotide sharing. TCRdb mirrors the immuneACCESS table, restricted to in-frame sequences. Some clones are absent from its copies; in checked studies, under half trace to an unresolved V gene, and the reason for the others is unknown. V, J and clone size were drawn from that table, and D and trimming were deduced from the DNA. This sample gives about 170,000 clones in total; about 72% of them show up just once. In total, the top ten clones hold about 1.6% of the sample.

The sequence was obtained from a girl aged 10 to 17 in good health and CMV-seronegative. Recombination linked TRBV19 to TRBJ2-2; the junction holds 9 bases that match TRBD1. Sequenced material: PBMCs. CDR3 region: CASSAHRQGEAGELFF. The bases read TGTGCCAGTAGTGCCCACCGACAGGGGGAAGCCGGGGAGCTGTTTTTT.